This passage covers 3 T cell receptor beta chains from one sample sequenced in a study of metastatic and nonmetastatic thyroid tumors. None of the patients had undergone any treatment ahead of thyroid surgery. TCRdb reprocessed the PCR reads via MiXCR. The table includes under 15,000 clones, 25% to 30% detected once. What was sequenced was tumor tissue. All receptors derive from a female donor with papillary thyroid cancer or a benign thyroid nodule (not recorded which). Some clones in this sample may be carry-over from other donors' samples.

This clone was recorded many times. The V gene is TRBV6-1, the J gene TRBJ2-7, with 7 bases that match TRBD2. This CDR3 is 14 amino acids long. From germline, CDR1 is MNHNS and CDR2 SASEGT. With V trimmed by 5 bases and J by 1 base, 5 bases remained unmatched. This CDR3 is CASSWGGRSYEQYF. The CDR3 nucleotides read TGTGCCAGCAGTTGGGGGGGGAGGTCCTACGAGCAGTACTTC.

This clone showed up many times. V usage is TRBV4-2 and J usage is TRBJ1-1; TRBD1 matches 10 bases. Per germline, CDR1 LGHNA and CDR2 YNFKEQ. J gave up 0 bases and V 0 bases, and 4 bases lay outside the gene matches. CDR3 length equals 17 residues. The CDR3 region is CASSQEGTGVMNTEAFF. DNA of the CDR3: TGTGCCAGCAGCCAAGAAGGGACAGGGGTCATGAACACTGAAGCTTTCTTT.

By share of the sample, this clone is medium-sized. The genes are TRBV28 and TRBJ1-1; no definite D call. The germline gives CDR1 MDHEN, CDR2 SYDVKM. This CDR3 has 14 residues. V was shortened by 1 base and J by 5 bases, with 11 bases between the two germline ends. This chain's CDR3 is CASSLSWVRTEAFF. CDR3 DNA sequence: TGTGCCAGCAGTTTATCATGGGTAAGGACTGAAGCTTTCTTT. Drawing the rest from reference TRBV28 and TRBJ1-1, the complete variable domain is DVKVTQSSRYLVKRTGEKVFLECVQDMDHENMFWYRQDPGLGLRLIYFSYDVKMKEKGDIPEGYSVSREKKERFSLILESASTNQTSMYLCASSLSWVRTEAFFGQGTRLTVV.